This passage covers 10 T cell receptor beta chains from one sample sequenced in a study of cytomegalovirus exposure and HLA in healthy donors. The primer mix had 60 Vbeta and 13 Jbeta primers. Method: immunoSEQ multiplex PCR; TCRdb's copy keeps in-frame clones and lacks some. This sample has roughly 180,000 clones, with 80% found just once. Sequenced material: PBMCs. Receptors were obtained from a man younger than 40 in good health and CMV-seronegative.

The chain is built from TRBV5-4 and TRBJ2-1, with D maybe TRBD1 (6 bases). CDR1 and CDR2 (germline): SGHNT, YYREEE (reference sequence). Between the trimmed V and J ends, which lost 5 bases and 0 bases, there was a span of 9 bases. The CDR3 covers 14 residues. CDR3 amino acids: CASSTGSSYNEQFF. The CDR3 DNA is TGTGCCAGCAGTACAGGGAGCTCCTACAATGAGCAGTTCTTC.

The V and J genes are TRBV25-1 and TRBJ2-5; perhaps TRBD1 as D (6 bases). In germline, CDR1 is MGHDK, CDR2 SYGVNS. The CDR3 extends over 16 amino acids. V lost 3 bases and J 4 bases, leaving 18 bases between the germline ends. The DNA of the CDR3 is TGTGCCAGCAGTGATCAAAAGACAGGTTGGGCAGAGACCCAGTACTTC. Translation gives CASSDQKTGWAETQYF.

This clone was observed a few times. The genes are TRBV6-7 and TRBJ1-5; the D gene is possibly TRBD1 (6 bases). TRBV6-7 is an open reading frame, and its role is uncertain. Trimming cost V 6 bases and J 2 bases, with 14 bases left between them. The CDR3 has 15 amino acids. As DNA, the CDR3 is TGTGCCAGCAGCCGCAGGCCAGGGGGCAATCAGCCCCAGCATTTT. Its translation: CASSRRPGGNQPQHF.

The CDR3 loop is CASSLGASGLTVNEQFF. CDR3 nucleotide sequence: TGTGCCAGCAGCTTGGGCGCTAGCGGTTTAACTGTCAATGAGCAGTTCTTC. V is TRBV5-4 and J is TRBJ2-1, with TRBD2 identical over 7 bases. Germline assignment: CDR1 SGHNT and CDR2 YYREEE (reference sequence). V was pared by 0 bases and J by 6 bases, with 12 bases of the junction left unmatched. The CDR3 has 17 residues. Together with reference TRBV5-4 and TRBJ2-1, the CDR3 gives the full variable domain: ETGVTQSPTHLIKTRGQQVTLRCSSQSGHNTVSWYQQALGQGPQFIFQYYREEENGRGNFPPRFSGLQFPNYSSELNVNALELDDSALYLCASSLGASGLTVNEQFFGPGTRLTVL.

This clone was observed a single time. The chain employs TRBV4-2 and TRBJ2-5; possibly TRBD1 for D (6 bases). TRBJ2-7 matches the DNA end more closely, so the J call is doubtful. CDR1 is LGHNA and CDR2 is YNFKEQ in the germline V gene. The CDR3 runs to 15 residues. The CDR3 protein is CASSQVEGQNYEQYF. The DNA for the CDR3 is TGTGCCAGCAGCCAAGTAGAGGGACAAAATTACGAGCAGTACTTC.

This sequence joins TRBV6-5 and TRBJ1-6; a possible D gene is TRBD1 (5 bases). The germline V gene encodes CDR1 MNHEY and CDR2 SVGAGI. V lost 0 bases and J lost 5, with 11 bases in between. There are 16 residues in the CDR3. As DNA, the CDR3 is TGTGCCAGCAGTTACTCGAATGGGGCAGATAATTCACCCCTCCACTTT. Protein product: CASSYSNGADNSPLHF.

The rearrangement uses TRBV5-1 and TRBJ1-1; D gene uncertain. V lost 0 bases, J lost 1 base, and 13 bases lay in between. CDR1 is SGHRS and CDR2 is YFSETQ in the germline V gene. This CDR3 has 16 amino acids. CDR3 sequence: CASSLATREGNTEAFF. CDR3 nucleotides: TGCGCCAGCAGCTTGGCCACCCGGGAGGGGAACACTGAAGCTTTCTTT.

CDR3 amino acids: CATSRDLGGASLNTEAFF. CDR3 DNA sequence: TGTGCCACCAGCAGAGATCTTGGCGGGGCCAGCCTGAACACTGAAGCTTTCTTT. The chain employs TRBV15 and TRBJ1-1, with D maybe TRBD1 (5 bases). There are 18 residues in the CDR3. V shed 0 bases and J shed 0 bases, with 17 bases lying between them. Germline CDR1 LNHNV, CDR2 YYDKDF (reference sequence).

The chain links TRBV5-1 to TRBJ1-5, with TRBD1 as a possible D gene (5 bases). The germline V gene has CDR1 SGHRS and CDR2 YFSETQ. Trimming cost V 3 bases and J 6 bases, with 16 bases left between them. The CDR3 has 15 amino acids. The CDR3 loop is CASSSAPGEGQPQHF. CDR3 DNA sequence: TGCGCCAGCAGCTCGGCTCCGGGGGAGGGTCAGCCCCAGCATTTT.

The genes are TRBV5-1 and TRBJ2-3; 9 bases match TRBD2. CDR3 size: 16 residues. The ends lost 3 bases at V and 1 base at J; junction bases unmatched: 6. Germline V lookup: CDR1 SGHRS, CDR2 YFSETQ. The CDR3 bases are TGCGCCAGCAGCTCCGGGACTAGCTGGGGCACAGATACGCAGTATTTT. It yields the protein CASSSGTSWGTDTQYF. Using reference TRBV5-1 and TRBJ2-3 for the parts outside the CDR3, the full variable domain is KAGVTQTPRYLIKTRGQQVTLSCSPISGHRSVSWYQQTPGQGLQFLFEYFSETQRNKGNFPGRFSGRQFSNSRSEMNVSTLELGDSALYLCASSSGTSWGTDTQYFGPGTRLTVL.